This T cell receptor (beta chain) is drawn from a study of cytomegalovirus exposure and HLA in healthy donors. General study findings and limits: High specificity and sensitivity for cytomegalovirus status were reported for the classifier. With DRB1 most and HLA-C fewest, TCR association rates differed between HLA loci in a later analysis. On later analysis, the bulk of CMV-associated TCR beta chains appeared to be HLA-restricted.

This clone was observed a few times. Its antigen is as yet unknown. The PCR used 60 Vbeta and 13 Jbeta primers. Clones were read by immunoSEQ multiplex PCR, and TCRdb kept only the in-frame ones, dropping some. The sample lists about 170,000 clones, around four fifths occurring once. The germline V and J ends were trimmed by 3 bases and 7 bases, with 7 bases remaining between them. The CDR3 runs to 11 residues. The origin of this receptor is a woman aged 18-29 years in good health and CMV-seronegative. The sequencing sample was made of PBMCs. The V gene is TRBV23-1, the J gene TRBJ2-7, with TRBD2 as a possible D gene (6 bases). TRBV23-1 falls under the ORF class, with uncertain function. CDR3 DNA sequence: TGCGCCAGCAGTCAGGCGGGGGAGCAGTACTTC. This sequence encodes CASSQAGEQYF.